What follows are 8 T cell receptor beta chains derived from one specimen sequenced in a study of blood T cell repertoires in COVID-19. Here immunoSEQ multiplex PCR was the method, and the copy in TCRdb shows in-frame clones only, minus some. The table includes 40,000 to 55,000 clones, 83% detected once. Sequenced: peripheral blood. These receptors were taken from a man aged 35 to 55 with acute or convalescent COVID-19.

The chain joins TRBV19 to TRBJ1-1, with D tentatively TRBD1 (5 bases). There are 12 residues in the CDR3. The V end lost 4 bases, the J end lost 8 bases, and 11 bases lay between the germline ends. Germline CDR1 reads LNHDA; CDR2 reads SQIVND (reference sequence). CDR3 nucleotide sequence: TGTGCCAGTAGTACGCGGACAAAGGAAGCTTTCTTT. The encoded protein is CASSTRTKEAFF.

The chain carries TRBV2 and TRBJ1-1; D is ambiguous. V lost 4 bases and J 1 base, leaving 7 bases between the germline ends. CDR1 is SNHLY and CDR2 is FYNNEI in the germline V gene. The CDR3 is 13 amino acids. The DNA for the CDR3 is TGTGCCAGCAGTGTCCGACAGAACACTGAAGCTTTCTTT. As protein: CASSVRQNTEAFF.

The rearrangement uses TRBV6-5 and TRBJ2-7, with TRBD1 identical over 11 bases. The CDR3 has 14 residues. Germline V gene sequence: CDR1 MNHEY, CDR2 SVGAGI. V lost 6 bases and J lost 2; bases outside the gene matches: 3. In DNA, the CDR3 is TGTGCCAGCAGCTTGGGACAGGGGGCCTACGAGCAGTACGTC. Translated: CASSLGQGAYEQYV.

The gene calls are TRBV10-2 and TRBJ2-3; 10 nucleotides agree with TRBD2. The J segment lost 7 bases and the V segment lost 0 bases, leaving 7 bases of the junction unmatched. Germline V CDR1 and CDR2: WSHSY, SAAADI. The CDR3 is made up of 16 amino acids. This chain's CDR3 is CASSESSGRAYYTQYF. In DNA, the CDR3 is TGCGCCAGCAGTGAGTCCAGCGGGAGGGCCTACTATACGCAGTATTTT.

The J gene is TRBJ2-7, the V gene TRBV7-9; TRBD1 matches 8 bases. The CDR3 extends over 14 amino acids. Germline CDR1 SEHNR, CDR2 FQNEAQ (reference sequence). V lost 6 bases to trimming and J lost 5 bases; unmatched junction nucleotides: 9. Written as DNA, the CDR3 is TGTGCCAGCAGGGACGACAGGGGTTCCCACGAGCAGTACGTC. Its protein product is CASRDDRGSHEQYV.

The chain carries TRBV29-1 and TRBJ1-1; D is uncertain. V lost 3 bases and J 0 bases, leaving 17 bases between the germline ends. CDR3 length equals 16 residues. Germline assignment: CDR1 SQVTM and CDR2 ANQGSEA. The CDR3 bases are TGCAGCGTTGAGATGCGACACCTACCCCTGAACACTGAAGCTTTCTTT. It yields the protein CSVEMRHLPLNTEAFF.

This clone was found once. CDR3 coding DNA: TGCGCCAGCACCCTGACTAGCGGGGGGGCACGGGAGACCCAGTACTTC. Translation: CASTLTSGGARETQYF. The chain carries TRBV5-1 and TRBJ2-5; 14 nucleotides agree with TRBD2. Germline V gene lookup returns CDR1 SGHRS and CDR2 YFSETQ. The CDR3 sequence is 16 residues long. The ends lost 6 bases at V and 5 bases at J; junction bases unmatched: 9.

The chain employs TRBV19 and TRBJ1-1; D call uncertain. In germline, CDR1 is LNHDA, CDR2 SQIVND (reference sequence). The CDR3 is 13 amino acids. Trimming removed 6 bases from V and 0 bases from J, with 8 bases in between. As DNA, the CDR3 is TGTGCCAGTAGAGAGAGGGTGAACACTGAAGCTTTCTTT. Its translation: CASRERVNTEAFF.